This entry concerns a single T cell receptor (beta chain). This sample is part of a study of blood T cell repertoires in COVID-19. Original methodology: How many nucleated cells were present was estimated from reference gene primer amplification. Profiled with immunoSEQ multiplex PCR; TCRdb holds only in-frame clones, not every one. That table furnishes V, J and clone size, whereas the DNA furnished D and trimming. This table has 150,000 to 200,000 clones, approximately 85% appearing once. The CDR3 is 16 residues long. CDR1 and CDR2 from the germline V gene are SGHDN and FVKESK. V was shortened by 1 base and J by 1 base, with 13 bases between the two germline ends.

Sequenced material: peripheral blood. This sequence joins TRBV14 and TRBJ2-5; tentative D call: TRBD1 (5 bases). The origin of this receptor is a man aged 55 to 70 with acute or convalescent COVID-19. CDR3 protein: CASSQVVGASQETQYF. For the CDR3, the DNA is TGTGCCAGCAGCCAAGTAGTTGGGGCCTCCCAAGAGACCCAGTACTTC.